The 26 T cell receptor beta chains below come from one sample, sequenced in a study of blood T cell repertoires in COVID-19. TCRdb's copy holds only in-frame clones and misses some; the assay was immunoSEQ multiplex PCR. The data contain 200,000 to 250,000 clones, 70% to 90% of them singletons. Sequenced material: peripheral blood. These receptors came from a woman aged 60-70 years with active or convalescent COVID-19.

This clone showed up just once. V gene TRBV29-1 combines with J gene TRBJ1-2, with 12 bases fitting TRBD1. Per germline, CDR1 SQVTM and CDR2 ANQGSEA. V lost 4 bases to trimming and J lost 10 bases; unmatched junction nucleotides: 4. The CDR3 is 12 residues long. CDR3 bases: TGCAGCGTTGGGGACAGGGGGCAGGTCTACACCTTC. Residues: CSVGDRGQVYTF.

The rearrangement links TRBV18 to TRBJ1-5; 8 bases agree with TRBD1. Losses at the gene ends were 6 bases for V and 2 bases for J; bases not matched to a gene: 3. In germline, CDR1 is KGHSH, CDR2 LQKENI. CDR3 length equals 14 residues. DNA for the CDR3: TGTGCCAGCTCCCCGACAGGGGGCAATCAGCCCCAGCATTTT. Amino acid sequence: CASSPTGGNQPQHF.

This chain uses TRBV6-1 with TRBJ1-1; D ambiguous. Trimming took off 1 base at V and 3 bases at J, with 24 bases between the two ends. Germline CDR1 and CDR2: MNHNS and SASEGT. The CDR3 spans 19 residues. The CDR3 region has the DNA TGTGCCAGCAGTGAAGTGGGAGATCGCGTGCTTAGTCGGTACACTGAAGCTTTCTTT. Translating it yields CASSEVGDRVLSRYTEAFF.

This chain uses TRBV16 with TRBJ2-1; TRBD2 matches at 10 bases. The ends lost 0 bases at V and 8 bases at J; junction bases unmatched: 4. The CDR3 runs to 15 residues. The germline CDR1 and CDR2 sequences are KGHSY and FQNENV. The CDR3 DNA is TGTGCCAGCAGCCAATCGGGGGGACTAGCGCATGAGCAGTTCTTC. Translation gives CASSQSGGLAHEQFF.

The chain employs TRBV6-1 and TRBJ2-3, with 9 bases that match TRBD2. The ends lost 4 bases at V and 2 bases at J; junction bases unmatched: 7. CDR3 size: 16 residues. In germline, CDR1 is MNHNS, CDR2 SASEGT. The DNA of the CDR3 is TGTGCCAGCAGTGGCAAAGCGGGGGGACCCACAGATACGCAGTATTTT. Protein sequence: CASSGKAGGPTDTQYF.

The gene calls are TRBV2 and TRBJ1-2; possible D gene TRBD1, 6 bases. V gave up 5 bases and J gave up 7 bases, with 20 bases separating them. This CDR3 comprises 15 residues. Germline lookup yields CDR1 SNHLY and CDR2 FYNNEI. The CDR3 bases are TGTGCCAGCAGTCGGGGACAAATGAGGGGCACTGGCTACACCTTC. Its translation: CASSRGQMRGTGYTF.

The chain carries TRBV6-5 and TRBJ1-4; 12 positions match TRBD1. V lost 7 bases and J lost 6; bases outside the gene matches: 6. The CDR3 sequence is 15 residues long. Germline V gene data show CDR1 as MNHEY and CDR2 as SVGAGI. The DNA for the CDR3 is TGTGCCAGCACCGGGACAGGGGGCGCCGATGAAAAACTGTTTTTT. Translating it yields CASTGTGGADEKLFF.

This clone was observed a single time. The rearrangement links TRBV6-6 to TRBJ2-1; 9 bases line up with TRBD2. This CDR3 has 16 residues. V was clipped by 0 bases and J by 9 bases; unmatched bases: 9. Germline CDR1 is MNHNY and CDR2 is SVGAGI (reference sequence). This CDR3 reads CASSYSIRTSAGEQFF. CDR3 nucleotides: TGTGCCAGCAGTTACTCGATTCGGACTAGCGCAGGTGAGCAGTTCTTC.

The chain recombines TRBV11-2 with TRBJ2-7; TRBD1 might be the D (6 bases). Germline values: CDR1 SGHAT, CDR2 FQNNGV. Trimming pared 3 bases from V and 2 bases from J, leaving 11 bases between. The CDR3 loop spans 14 amino acids. In DNA, the CDR3 is TGTGCCAGCAGCTTCGGGGACATCGCCTACGAGCAGTACGTC. Translating it yields CASSFGDIAYEQYV.

This sequence joins TRBV19 and TRBJ2-3, with TRBD2 identical over 8 bases. There are 18 residues in the CDR3. V was pared by 10 bases and J by 3 bases, with 21 bases of the junction left unmatched. CDR1 is LNHDA, CDR2 SQIVND, per germline (reference sequence). The CDR3 sequence: CATSLIRSGGYVTDTQYF. CDR3 in DNA: TGTGCCACCTCCCTCATCAGGAGCGGGGGTTACGTGACAGATACGCAGTATTTT.

The chain links TRBV29-1 to TRBJ2-1; maybe TRBD1 (5 bases). Trimming took off 1 base at V and 4 bases at J, with 8 bases between the two ends. There are 13 residues in the CDR3. CDR1 is SQVTM and CDR2 is ANQGSEA in the germline V gene. For the CDR3, the DNA is TGCAGCGTTGAAGGGGGCACTTACAATGAGCAGTTCTTC. Translated: CSVEGGTYNEQFF.

CDR3 protein: CATSGTGTYYGYTF. For the CDR3, the DNA is TGTGCCACCAGTGGTACAGGGACCTACTATGGCTACACCTTC. The rearrangement uses TRBV24-1 and TRBJ1-2, with D possibly TRBD1 on 6 matching bases. V was clipped by 5 bases and J by 3 bases, with 12 bases between them. This CDR3 spans 14 amino acids. Germline-derived CDR1 and CDR2 are KGHDR and SFDVKD.

The CDR3 loop reads CASSPPDSPLHF. In nucleotides, the CDR3 is TGTGCCAGCAGTCCCCCCGATTCACCCCTCCACTTT. V is TRBV28 and J is TRBJ1-6; unclear D gene. CDR1 is MDHEN and CDR2 is SYDVKM in the germline V gene. This CDR3 has 12 amino acids. Trimming cost V 5 bases and J 8 bases, with 7 bases left between them.

This clone has only a few counts. The chain links TRBV9 to TRBJ2-5; the D gene is possibly TRBD2 (7 bases). V lost 6 bases, J lost 5 bases, and 23 bases lay in between. CDR1 SGDLS and CDR2 YYNGEE come from the germline V gene. This CDR3 comprises 16 residues. CDR3 DNA sequence: TGTGCCAGCACTCTCGGTGGTGGGGGGGCCGGGGAGACCCAGTACTTC. Translated: CASTLGGGGAGETQYF.

This clone showed up just once. In the same sample, other DNA sequences code for this CDR3. This chain uses TRBV11-3 with TRBJ2-1, with 11 bases fitting TRBD2. CDR1 and CDR2 (germline): SGHNT, YENEEA. Losses at the gene ends were 4 bases for V and 3 bases for J; bases not matched to a gene: 2. CDR3 size: 15 residues. CDR3 in amino acids: CASSSLAGGYNEQFF. DNA for the CDR3: TGTGCCAGCAGCTCGCTAGCGGGAGGCTACAATGAGCAGTTCTTC.

The chain recombines TRBV9 with TRBJ1-1; unclear D gene. V lost 0 bases and J lost 8, with 14 bases in between. The V gene's germline CDR1 is SGDLS and CDR2 YYNGEE. The CDR3 extends over 14 amino acids. The CDR3 bases are TGTGCCAGCAGCGTAGGTAAGGACTCCCCAGAAGCTTTCTTT. Encoded protein: CASSVGKDSPEAFF.

This chain connects TRBV1 to TRBJ1-2; the table gives TRBD1 as D, unverified against the DNA. TRBV1 is given as a pseudogene. The CDR3 is 14 residues long. The chain's CDR3 is CTSSQEQGVYGYTF. The DNA for the CDR3 is TGCACCAGCAGCCAAGAGCAGGGTGTCTATGGCTACACCTTC.

The chain has TRBV4-2 and TRBJ2-7, with 8 positions matching TRBD2. Germline values: CDR1 LGHNA, CDR2 YNFKEQ. The V segment lost 0 bases and the J segment 3 bases; nucleotides outside the gene matches: 4. The CDR3 is 15 residues long. The DNA for the CDR3 is TGTGCCAGCAGCCAAGAGGTAGCGGGAAACTACGAGCAGTACTTC. Protein product: CASSQEVAGNYEQYF.

This sequence joins TRBV9 and TRBJ2-3; 8 nucleotides line up with TRBD2. The trim removed 0 bases at V and 0 bases at J, leaving 12 bases unmatched. Germline CDR1 reads SGDLS; CDR2 reads YYNGEE. CDR3 size: 19 residues. The CDR3 DNA is TGTGCCAGCAGCGTAGAAGCGGGAGTATTTGGTGTGAGCACAGATACGCAGTATTTT. Translation: CASSVEAGVFGVSTDTQYF.

The gene calls are TRBV10-2 and TRBJ2-3; TRBD2 matches at 13 bases. Unmatched junction bases numbered 5, after V lost 6 bases and J lost 5 bases. CDR3 length: 15 amino acids. The germline V gene encodes CDR1 WSHSY and CDR2 SAAADI. Written as DNA, the CDR3 is TGCGCCAGCAGGCGGACTAGCGGGAGATTAGATACGCAGTATTTT. Protein sequence: CASRRTSGRLDTQYF.

This chain connects TRBV30 to TRBJ2-1, with 8 positions matching TRBD1. Germline CDR1 and CDR2: GTSNPN and SVGIG (reference sequence). J was trimmed by 1 base and V by 8 bases; bases with no gene match: 4. The CDR3 is made up of 13 amino acids. The CDR3 loop is CAGDRGSYNEQFF. For the CDR3, the DNA is TGTGCCGGCGACAGGGGTTCCTACAATGAGCAGTTCTTC.

The rearrangement uses TRBV19 and TRBJ1-1; 8 bases are shared with TRBD1. The CDR3 consists of 14 residues. The germline V gene encodes CDR1 LNHDA and CDR2 SQIVND (reference sequence). J was trimmed by 2 bases and V by 9 bases; bases with no gene match: 8. DNA for the CDR3: TGTGCCAGCGGAAAGACAGGGGCCAACACTGAAGCTTTCTTT. Translation gives CASGKTGANTEAFF.

This clone was detected only once. The chain links TRBV9 to TRBJ2-3; 16 nucleotides agree with TRBD2. This CDR3 has 16 residues. V dropped 3 bases and J dropped 4; count of bases not matched to a gene: 2. Germline V gene data show CDR1 as SGDLS and CDR2 as YYNGEE. The CDR3 sequence is CASSEGTSGRADTQYF. CDR3 DNA sequence: TGTGCCAGCAGCGAAGGGACTAGCGGGAGGGCAGATACGCAGTATTTT.

The chain uses TRBV13 and TRBJ2-1, with TRBD1 matching 7 bases. The V and J ends lost 2 bases and 5 bases, in that order; junction bases with no gene match: 6. The germline CDR1 and CDR2 sequences are PRHDT and FYEKMQ (reference sequence). This CDR3 spans 15 amino acids. The CDR3 here is CASSLLQGIDNEQFF. DNA of the CDR3: TGTGCCAGCAGCTTACTACAGGGGATTGACAATGAGCAGTTCTTC.

The chain carries TRBV19 and TRBJ2-7; D possibly corresponds to TRBD2 (6 bases). CDR1 is LNHDA, CDR2 SQIVND, per germline (reference sequence). Trimming cost V 4 bases and J 6 bases, with 13 bases left between them. This CDR3 comprises 13 residues. This CDR3 is CASSNGPGVEQYF. As DNA, the CDR3 is TGTGCCAGTAGTAACGGTCCGGGGGTCGAGCAGTACTTC.

The chain has TRBV27 and TRBJ1-4; no firm D call. V lost 1 base and J lost 1, with 7 bases in between. This CDR3 region has 15 residues. Germline CDR1 MNHEY, CDR2 SMNVEV (reference sequence). The CDR3 reads CASSLLQETNEKLFF. For the CDR3, the DNA is TGTGCCAGCAGTTTATTGCAGGAAACTAATGAAAAACTGTTTTTT.